These T cell receptor beta chains were read from a single sample in a study of blood T cells in healthy people across ages. TCRdb re-derived calls from the 5' RACE reads in MiXCR, one entry per CDR3 protein. The data contain about 780,000 distinct CDR3 sequences, around 45% of them singletons. Sequenced material: blood. Receptors originate from a man aged 80 or over in good health. The CDR3 runs from the conserved cysteine through the conserved F or W.

TRBV7-6 | 17 | CASSSTQRQGSHYGYTF
TRBV12-3/TRBV12-4 | 14 | CASSLAYKNTEAFF
TRBV5-6 | 17 | CASSYPTGNGVSDTQYF
TRBV7-2 | 15 | CASTSAGGPFGELFF
TRBV7-2 | 17 | CASSLSRGRFGGNIQYF
TRBV29-1 | 12 | CSADSSHTEAFF
TRBV7-8 | 16 | CASSFNSDRVGTEAFF
TRBV11-2 | 15 | CASSLDTAGYNEQYF
TRBV20-1 | 14 | CSASSGTGGDTQYF
TRBV3-1 | 15 | CASSQAGLAQETQYF
TRBV5-1 | 14 | CASSSRGAQNEQFF
TRBV30 | 14 | CACTGLAGTYEQYF
TRBV9 | 16 | CASSVKSTLNTGELFF
TRBV11-3 | 14 | CASSYLAGGYEQYF
TRBV27 | 16 | CASRMTSGPSYNEQFF
TRBV20-1 | 13 | CSQRGSFNNEQFF